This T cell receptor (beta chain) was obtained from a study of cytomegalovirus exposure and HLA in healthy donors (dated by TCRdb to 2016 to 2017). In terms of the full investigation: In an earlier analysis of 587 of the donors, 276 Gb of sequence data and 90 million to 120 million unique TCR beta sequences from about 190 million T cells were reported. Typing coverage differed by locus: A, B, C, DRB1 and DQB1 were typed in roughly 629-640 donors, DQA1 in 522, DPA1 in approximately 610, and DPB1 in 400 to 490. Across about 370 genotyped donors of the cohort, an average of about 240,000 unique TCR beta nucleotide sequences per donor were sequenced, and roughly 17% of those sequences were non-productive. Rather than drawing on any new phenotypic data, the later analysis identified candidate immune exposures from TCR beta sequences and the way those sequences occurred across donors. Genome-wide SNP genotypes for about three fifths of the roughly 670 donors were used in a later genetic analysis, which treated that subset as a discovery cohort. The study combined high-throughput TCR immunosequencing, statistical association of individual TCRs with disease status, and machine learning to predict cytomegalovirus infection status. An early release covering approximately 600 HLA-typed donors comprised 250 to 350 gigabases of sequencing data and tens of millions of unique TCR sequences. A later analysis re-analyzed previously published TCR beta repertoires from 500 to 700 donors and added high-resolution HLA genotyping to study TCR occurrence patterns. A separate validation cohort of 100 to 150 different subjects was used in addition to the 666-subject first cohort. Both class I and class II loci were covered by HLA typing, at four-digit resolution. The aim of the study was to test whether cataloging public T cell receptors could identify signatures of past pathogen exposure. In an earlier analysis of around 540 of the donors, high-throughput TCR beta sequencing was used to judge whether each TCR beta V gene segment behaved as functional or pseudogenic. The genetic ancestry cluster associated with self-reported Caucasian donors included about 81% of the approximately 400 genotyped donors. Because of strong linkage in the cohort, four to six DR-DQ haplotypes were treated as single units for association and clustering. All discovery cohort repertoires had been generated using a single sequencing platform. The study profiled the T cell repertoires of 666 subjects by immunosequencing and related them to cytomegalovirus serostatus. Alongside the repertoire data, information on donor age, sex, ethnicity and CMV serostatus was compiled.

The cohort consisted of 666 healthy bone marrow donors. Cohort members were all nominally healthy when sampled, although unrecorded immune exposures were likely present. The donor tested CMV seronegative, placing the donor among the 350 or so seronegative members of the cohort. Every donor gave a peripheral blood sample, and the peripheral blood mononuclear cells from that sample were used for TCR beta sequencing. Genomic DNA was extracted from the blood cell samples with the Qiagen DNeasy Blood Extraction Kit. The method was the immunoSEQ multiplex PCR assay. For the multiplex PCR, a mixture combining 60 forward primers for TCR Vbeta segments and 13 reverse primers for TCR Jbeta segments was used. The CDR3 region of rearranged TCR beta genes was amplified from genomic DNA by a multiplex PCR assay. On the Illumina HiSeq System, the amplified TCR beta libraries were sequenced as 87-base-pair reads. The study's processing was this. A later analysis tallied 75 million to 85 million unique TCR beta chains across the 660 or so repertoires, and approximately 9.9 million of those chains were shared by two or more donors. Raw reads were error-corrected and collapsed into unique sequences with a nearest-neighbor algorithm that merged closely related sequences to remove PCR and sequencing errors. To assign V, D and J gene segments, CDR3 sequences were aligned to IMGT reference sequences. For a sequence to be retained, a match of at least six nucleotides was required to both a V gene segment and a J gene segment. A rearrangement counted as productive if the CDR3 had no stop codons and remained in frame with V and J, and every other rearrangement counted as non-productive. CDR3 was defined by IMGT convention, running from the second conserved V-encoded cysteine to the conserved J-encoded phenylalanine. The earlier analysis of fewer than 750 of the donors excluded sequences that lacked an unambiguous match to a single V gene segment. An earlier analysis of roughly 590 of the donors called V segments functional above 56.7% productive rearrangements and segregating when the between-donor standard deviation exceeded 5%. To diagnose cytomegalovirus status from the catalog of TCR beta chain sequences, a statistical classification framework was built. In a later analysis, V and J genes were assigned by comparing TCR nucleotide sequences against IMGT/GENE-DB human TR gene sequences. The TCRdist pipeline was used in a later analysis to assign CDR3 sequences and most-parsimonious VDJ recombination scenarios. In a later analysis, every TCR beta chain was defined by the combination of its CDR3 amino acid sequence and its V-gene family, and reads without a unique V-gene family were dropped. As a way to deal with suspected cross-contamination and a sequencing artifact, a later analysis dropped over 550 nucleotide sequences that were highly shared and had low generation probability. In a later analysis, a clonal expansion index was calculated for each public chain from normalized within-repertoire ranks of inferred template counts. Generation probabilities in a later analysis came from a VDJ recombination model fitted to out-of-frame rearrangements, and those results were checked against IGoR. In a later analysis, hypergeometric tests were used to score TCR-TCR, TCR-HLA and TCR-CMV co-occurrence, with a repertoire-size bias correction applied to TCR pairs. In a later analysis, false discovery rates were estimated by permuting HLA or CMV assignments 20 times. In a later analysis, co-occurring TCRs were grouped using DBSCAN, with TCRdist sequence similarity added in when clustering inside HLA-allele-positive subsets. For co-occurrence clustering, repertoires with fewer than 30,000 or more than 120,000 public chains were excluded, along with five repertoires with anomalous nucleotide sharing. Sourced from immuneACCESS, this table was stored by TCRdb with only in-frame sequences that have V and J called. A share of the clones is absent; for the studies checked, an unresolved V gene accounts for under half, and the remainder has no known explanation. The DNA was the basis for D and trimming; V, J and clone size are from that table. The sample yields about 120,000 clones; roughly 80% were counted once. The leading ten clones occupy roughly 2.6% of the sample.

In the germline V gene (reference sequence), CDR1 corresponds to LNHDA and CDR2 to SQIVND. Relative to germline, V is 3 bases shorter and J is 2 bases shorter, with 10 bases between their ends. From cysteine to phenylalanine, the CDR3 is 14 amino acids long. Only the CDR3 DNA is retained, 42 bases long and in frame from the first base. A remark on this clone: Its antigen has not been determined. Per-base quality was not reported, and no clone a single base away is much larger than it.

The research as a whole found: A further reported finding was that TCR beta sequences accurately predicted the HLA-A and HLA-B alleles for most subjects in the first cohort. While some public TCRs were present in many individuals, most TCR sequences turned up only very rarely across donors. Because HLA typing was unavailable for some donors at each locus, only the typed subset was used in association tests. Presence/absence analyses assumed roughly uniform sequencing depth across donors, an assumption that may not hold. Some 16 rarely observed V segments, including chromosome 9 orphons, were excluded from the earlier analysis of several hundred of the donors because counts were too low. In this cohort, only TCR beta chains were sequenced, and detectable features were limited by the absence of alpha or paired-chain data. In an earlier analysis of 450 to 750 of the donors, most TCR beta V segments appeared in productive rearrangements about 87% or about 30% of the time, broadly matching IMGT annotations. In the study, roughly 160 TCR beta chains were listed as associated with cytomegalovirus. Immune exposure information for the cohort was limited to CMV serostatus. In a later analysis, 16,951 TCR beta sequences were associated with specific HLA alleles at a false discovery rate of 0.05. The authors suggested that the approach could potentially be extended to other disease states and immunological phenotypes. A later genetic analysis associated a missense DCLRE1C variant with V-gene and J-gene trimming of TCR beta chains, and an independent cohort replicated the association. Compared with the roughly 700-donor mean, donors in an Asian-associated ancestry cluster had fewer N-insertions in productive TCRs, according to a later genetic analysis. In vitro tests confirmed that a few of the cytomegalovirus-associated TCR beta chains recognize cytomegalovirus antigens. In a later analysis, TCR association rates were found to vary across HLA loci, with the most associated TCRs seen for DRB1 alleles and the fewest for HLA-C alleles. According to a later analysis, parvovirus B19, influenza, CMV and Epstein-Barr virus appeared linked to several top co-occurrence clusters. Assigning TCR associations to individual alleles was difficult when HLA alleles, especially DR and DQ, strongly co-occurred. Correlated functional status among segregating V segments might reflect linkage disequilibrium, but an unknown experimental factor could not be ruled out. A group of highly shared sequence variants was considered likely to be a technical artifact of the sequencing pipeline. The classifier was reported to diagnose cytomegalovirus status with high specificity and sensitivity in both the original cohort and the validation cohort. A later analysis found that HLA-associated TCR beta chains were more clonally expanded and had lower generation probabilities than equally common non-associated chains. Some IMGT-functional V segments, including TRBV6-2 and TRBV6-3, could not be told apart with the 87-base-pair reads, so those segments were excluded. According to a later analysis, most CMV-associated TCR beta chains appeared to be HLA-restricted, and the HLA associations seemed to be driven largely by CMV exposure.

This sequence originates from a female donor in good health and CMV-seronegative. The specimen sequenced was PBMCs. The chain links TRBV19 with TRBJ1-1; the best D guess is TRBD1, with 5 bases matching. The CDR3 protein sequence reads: CASSMWGSNTEAFF. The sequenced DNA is TGTGCCAGTAGTATGTGGGGCAGCAACACTGAAGCTTTCTTT.